The 26 T cell receptor beta chains below all came from one sample that was sequenced in a study of blood T cell repertoires in COVID-19 (dated by TCRdb to 2018 to 2021). To prepare the library, the immunoSEQ multiplex PCR assay was applied. TCRdb took this table from immuneACCESS and kept in-frame rearrangements with V and J called. Such tables lack part of the clones; where checked against another copy, unresolved V genes explain under half of the gap, and the rest is unexplained. This sample lists over 120,000 clones; more than 75% were detected once. 8.6% of the sample is in the top ten clones. Material: peripheral blood. The receptors were gathered from a woman aged 45-60 years with active or convalescent COVID-19.

This sequence joins TRBV4-2 and TRBJ2-3; no clear D gene. V shed 1 base and J shed 11 bases, with 10 bases lying between them. The CDR3 has 12 amino acids. Per germline, CDR1 LGHNA and CDR2 YNFKEQ. The CDR3: CASSQGSFGQYF. DNA for the CDR3: TGTGCCAGCAGCCAAGGATCCTTCGGGCAGTATTTT.

The chain has TRBV19 and TRBJ2-7; weak D call: TRBD2 (5 bases). V was pared by 4 bases and J by 0 bases, with 13 bases between. The CDR3 sequence is 15 residues long. CDR1 LNHDA and CDR2 SQIVND come from the germline V gene (reference sequence). CDR3 residues: CASSSASGVSYEQYF. The CDR3 DNA is TGTGCCAGTAGTAGCGCGAGCGGAGTCTCCTACGAGCAGTACTTC.

The CDR3 protein is CASSQVYRDYEAFF. CDR3 nucleotide sequence: TGCGCCAGCAGCCAAGTATACAGGGATTATGAAGCTTTCTTT. The rearrangement uses TRBV4-1 and TRBJ1-1, with D perhaps matching TRBD1 (6 bases). The CDR3 totals 14 residues. The V gene's germline CDR1 is MGHRA and CDR2 YSYEKL. The ends were cut back, 1 base at V and 7 bases at J, with 13 bases in the middle.

In DNA form, the CDR3 reads TGTGCCAGCAACCGCCGGACAGTTCAGGAGCAGTTCTTC. Translated, it gives CASNRRTVQEQFF. The V gene is TRBV12-3 or TRBV12-4, the J gene TRBJ2-1; D may be TRBD1 (6 bases). Deletions cut 7 bases from V and 10 bases from J, with 17 bases between. CDR3 length equals 13 residues.

CDR3 in amino acids: CASSQAVGTYYGYTF. For the CDR3, the DNA is TGCGCCAGCAGCCAAGCCGTAGGGACTTACTATGGCTACACCTTC. The V call is TRBV4-3, the J call TRBJ1-2; the D gene is possibly TRBD1 (5 bases). Germline CDR1 reads LGHNA; CDR2 reads YSLEER. The CDR3 length is 15 residues. V lost 1 base, J lost 3 bases, and 12 bases lay in between.

The V and J genes are TRBV4-3 and TRBJ1-1, with D tentatively TRBD1 (6 bases). There are 18 residues in the CDR3. Trimming left V 3 bases short and J 0 bases short, with 20 bases between. CDR1 LGHNA and CDR2 YSLEER come from the germline V gene. The CDR3 loop is CASSQDGLGQYLNTEAFF. The CDR3 DNA reads TGCGCCAGCAGCCAGGACGGGCTTGGACAGTATCTGAACACTGAAGCTTTCTTT.

This chain links TRBV7-2 with TRBJ1-5, with no clear D. In germline, CDR1 is SGHTA, CDR2 FQGNSA. This CDR3 region has 16 residues. V lost 1 base and J lost 4, with 14 bases in between. The chain's CDR3 is CASSLDRSRFNQPQHF. Here the CDR3 DNA reads TGTGCCAGCAGCTTAGATCGAAGTCGGTTTAATCAGCCCCAGCATTTT.

V gene TRBV7-6 combines with J gene TRBJ1-6; a weak D match, TRBD1 (6 bases). The CDR3 has 15 amino acids. Trimming pared 4 bases from V and 9 bases from J, leaving 16 bases between. Germline assignment: CDR1 SGHVS and CDR2 FNYEAQ. The CDR3 bases are TGTGCCAGCAGCTCCATGGGGGGGCAGGGTTCACCCCTCCACTTT. This gives the protein CASSSMGGQGSPLHF.

The V gene is TRBV7-9, the J gene TRBJ1-1; D uncertain. V gave up 2 bases and J gave up 2 bases, with 9 bases separating them. There are 14 residues in the CDR3. The germline V gene encodes CDR1 SEHNR and CDR2 FQNEAQ (reference sequence). The CDR3 loop reads CASSLIPLNTEAFF. The CDR3, as DNA: TGTGCCAGCAGCTTAATCCCCCTCAACACTGAAGCTTTCTTT.

CDR3 DNA: TGTGCCAGCAGCGTAGGTGCTAGCGGGGGGGTCATAGAGACCCAGTACTTC. Translating gives CASSVGASGGVIETQYF. The chain has TRBV9 and TRBJ2-5, with 12 positions matching TRBD2. Losses at the gene ends were 0 bases for V and 4 bases for J; bases not matched to a gene: 7. The germline V gene has CDR1 SGDLS and CDR2 YYNGEE. CDR3 length: 17 residues.

V is TRBV15 and J is TRBJ2-2, with 8 bases fitting TRBD1. CDR1 and CDR2 from the germline V gene are LNHNV and YYDKDF (reference sequence). The CDR3 runs 18 residues. The V segment lost 5 bases and the J segment 6 bases; nucleotides outside the gene matches: 17. CDR3 region: CATSGSIRTGSGAGELFF. CDR3 DNA: TGTGCCACCAGCGGGTCAATTCGGACAGGGTCAGGGGCCGGGGAGCTGTTTTTT.

The chain has TRBV28 and TRBJ2-5; TRBD2 agrees at 9 bases. The CDR3 totals 19 residues. Per the germline V gene, CDR1 is MDHEN and CDR2 is SYDVKM. With 3 bases clipped from V and 2 bases from J, the junction kept 16 bases outside the gene matches. CDR3 sequence: CASSFPAGGVATVQETQYF. The CDR3 region has the DNA TGTGCCAGCAGTTTTCCAGCGGGGGGTGTCGCAACCGTTCAAGAGACCCAGTACTTC.

V usage is TRBV30 and J usage is TRBJ2-6; 7 positions agree with TRBD1. The germline CDR1 and CDR2 sequences are GTSNPN and SVGIG (reference sequence). The CDR3 spans 16 residues. V shed 3 bases and J 5 bases; nucleotides not matched to a gene: 10. The CDR3: CAWRETGLKRANVLTF. In nucleotides, the CDR3 is TGTGCCTGGAGAGAGACAGGGCTAAAGAGGGCCAACGTCCTGACTTTC.

There are a few counts of this clone. The rearrangement uses TRBV6-4 and TRBJ2-1, with 10 bases matching TRBD1. There are 15 residues in the CDR3. V lost 2 bases, J lost 7 bases, and 5 bases stayed unmatched. CDR1 and CDR2 (germline): MRHNA, SNTAGT. The CDR3 coding sequence is TGTGCCAGCAGTGACGGACAGGGGGAGACAAATGAGCAGTTCTTC. Protein: CASSDGQGETNEQFF.

J is TRBJ2-3 and V is TRBV7-3; D gene uncertain. The ends were cut back, 2 bases at V and 4 bases at J, with 7 bases in the middle. This CDR3 is 13 amino acids long. Germline assignment: CDR1 SGHTA and CDR2 FQGTGA. The CDR3 loop reads CASSLRHPDTQYF. For the CDR3, the DNA is TGTGCCAGCAGCTTACGACACCCAGATACGCAGTATTTT.

This chain connects TRBV28 to TRBJ2-1, with no clear D. V shed 2 bases and J shed 2 bases, with 13 bases lying between them. This CDR3 has 16 amino acids. CDR1 and CDR2 from the germline V gene are MDHEN and SYDVKM. The CDR3 DNA reads TGTGCCAGCAGTTTAAGTCGGCGTGGGCCCTACAATGAGCAGTTCTTC. This codes for CASSLSRRGPYNEQFF.

The chain is built from TRBV19 and TRBJ1-5; TRBD1 agrees at 7 bases. Germline values: CDR1 LNHDA, CDR2 SQIVND (reference sequence). J was trimmed by 4 bases and V by 1 base; bases with no gene match: 4. The CDR3 sequence is 15 residues long. CDR3 DNA sequence: TGTGCCAGTAGTATAGGGCGACAGGGAAATCAGCCCCAGCATTTT. Encoded protein: CASSIGRQGNQPQHF.

The J gene is TRBJ1-6, the V gene TRBV11-2, with 8 bases identical to TRBD1. V trimming: 5 bases; J trimming: 10 bases; junction bases outside the gene matches: 16. Germline CDR1 and CDR2: SGHAT and FQNNGV. The CDR3 contains 17 residues. The CDR3 nucleotides are TGTGCCAGCAGCCTGTGGCCGGGACAGGCGTTAGCGTCACCCCTCCACTTT. This encodes CASSLWPGQALASPLHF.

V and J are TRBV7-8 and TRBJ1-3; 7 bases are shared with TRBD1. CDR1 SGHVS and CDR2 FQNEAQ come from the germline V gene. This CDR3 spans 18 amino acids. J lost 4 bases, V lost 3 bases, and 15 bases had no gene match. CDR3 in DNA: TGTGCCAGCAGCTTTAGGGGGCGCGACGGGGTTTCGGGAAACACCATATATTTT. Translating gives CASSFRGRDGVSGNTIYF.

A word on this clone: The junction does not match germline at one end; this may be a read error. This rearrangement joins TRBV7-9 to TRBJ1-1; no reliable D call. This CDR3 comprises 14 residues. The germline CDR1 and CDR2 sequences are SEHNR and FQNEAQ (reference sequence). CDR3: CASSLVGMNAEAFF. The CDR3 region has the DNA TGTGCCAGCAGCTTAGTCGGGATGAACGCTGAAGCTTTCTTT.

The gene calls are TRBV7-2 and TRBJ2-2; 8 nucleotides line up with TRBD2. CDR1 SGHTA and CDR2 FQGNSA come from the germline V gene. The junction had 4 bases not matched to a gene; V was cut back by 5 bases and J by 2 bases. The CDR3 consists of 15 residues. The CDR3 sequence: CASSPWTSNTGELFF. The CDR3 DNA reads as TGTGCCAGCAGCCCGTGGACTAGCAACACCGGGGAGCTGTTTTTT. The whole variable domain, filled in from reference TRBV7-2 and TRBJ2-2, reads GAGVSQSPSNKVTEKGKDVELRCDPISGHTALYWYRQSLGQGLEFLIYFQGNSAPDKSGLPSDRFSAERTGGSVSTLTIQRTQQEDSAVYLCASSPWTSNTGELFFGEGSRLTVL.

The rearrangement joins TRBV9 to TRBJ1-4, with D tentatively TRBD1 (6 bases). The V end lost 4 bases, the J end lost 0 bases, and 10 bases lay between the germline ends. The CDR3 contains 15 residues. Germline CDR1 reads SGDLS; CDR2 reads YYNGEE. Here the CDR3 reads CASSLWTATNEKLFF. DNA for the CDR3: TGTGCCAGCAGCCTGTGGACAGCAACTAATGAAAAACTGTTTTTT.

CDR3: CASSWTSGRAQGEQYF. The CDR3 DNA follows: TGTGCCAGCAGTTGGACTAGCGGGAGGGCCCAAGGGGAGCAGTACTTC. The J gene is TRBJ2-7, the V gene TRBV28; 15 nucleotides line up with TRBD2. The V and J ends lost 4 bases and 7 bases, in that order; junction bases with no gene match: 8. From germline, CDR1 is MDHEN and CDR2 SYDVKM. This CDR3 contains 16 residues.

J is TRBJ1-2 and V is TRBV5-6, with 8 bases aligning to TRBD1. Germline V gives CDR1 SGHDT, CDR2 YYEEEE. Trimming took 0 bases from V and 3 from J; bases not matched to a gene: 1. This CDR3 is built from 14 residues. The CDR3 spells CASSLGQGYYGYTF. As DNA, the CDR3 is TGTGCCAGCAGCTTGGGACAGGGGTACTATGGCTACACCTTC.

V usage is TRBV27 and J usage is TRBJ1-2; 9 nucleotides line up with TRBD1. Germline values: CDR1 MNHEY, CDR2 SMNVEV (reference sequence). V gave up 3 bases and J gave up 8 bases; unmatched junction bases: 7. This CDR3 region has 14 residues. The CDR3 nucleotides are TGTGCCAGCAGTTTCTTGGGGACAGGGCGCGGCTACACCTTC. As protein: CASSFLGTGRGYTF.

The chain carries TRBV6-5 and TRBJ2-5, with D possibly being TRBD1 (5 bases). V shed 6 bases and J shed 2 bases, with 10 bases lying between them. CDR3 length: 13 amino acids. Germline assignment: CDR1 MNHEY and CDR2 SVGAGI. The CDR3 nucleotides read TGTGCCAGCAGAAGGACACTTCAAGAGACCCAGTACTTC. Its translation is CASRRTLQETQYF.